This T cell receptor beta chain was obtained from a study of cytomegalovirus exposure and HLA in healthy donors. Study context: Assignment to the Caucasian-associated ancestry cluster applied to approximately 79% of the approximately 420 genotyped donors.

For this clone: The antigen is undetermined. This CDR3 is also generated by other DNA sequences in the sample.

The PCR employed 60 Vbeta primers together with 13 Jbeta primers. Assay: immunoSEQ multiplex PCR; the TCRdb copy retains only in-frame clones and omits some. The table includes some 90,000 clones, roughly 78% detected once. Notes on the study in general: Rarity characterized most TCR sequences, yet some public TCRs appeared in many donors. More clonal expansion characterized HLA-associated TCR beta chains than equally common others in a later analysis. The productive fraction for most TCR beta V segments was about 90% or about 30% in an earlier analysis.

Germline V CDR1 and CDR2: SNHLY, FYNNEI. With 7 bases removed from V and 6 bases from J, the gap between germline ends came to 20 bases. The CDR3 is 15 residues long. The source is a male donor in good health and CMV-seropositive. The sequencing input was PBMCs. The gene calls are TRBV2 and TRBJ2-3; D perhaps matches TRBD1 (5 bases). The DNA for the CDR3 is TGTGCCAGCACCGAACAAGGGGTATCCACGGATACGCAGTATTTT. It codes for CASTEQGVSTDTQYF. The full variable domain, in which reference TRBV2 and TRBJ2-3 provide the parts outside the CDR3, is EPEVTQTPSHQVTQMGQEVILRCVPISNHLYFYWYRQILGQKVEFLVSFYNNEISEKSEIFDDQFSVERPDGSNFTLKIRSTKLEDSAMYFCASTEQGVSTDTQYFGPGTRLTVL.